These 29 T cell receptor beta chains were sequenced from one sample in a study of memory CD4+ T cells and cytomegalovirus serostatus. TCRdb's table, derived via immunoSEQ multiplex PCR, lists solely in-frame clones and lacks some. The table has about 58,000 clones, more than 70% seen once. The sort gate was single viable CD3+CD4+CD8-CD45RO+ cells for memory CD4+ T cells. The sequencing sample was made of memory CD4+ T cells from blood. Receptors originate from an adult in good health and CMV-seronegative. Some clones in this sample may be carry-over from other donors' samples.

V and J are TRBV5-4 and TRBJ2-6; D is undetermined. The germline V and J ends were trimmed by 1 base and 0 bases, with 2 bases remaining between them. The length of the CDR3 is 14 residues. The V gene's germline CDR1 is SGHNT and CDR2 YYREEE (reference sequence). The CDR3: CASSLISGANVLTF. In DNA form, the CDR3 reads TGTGCCAGCAGCTTGATCTCTGGGGCCAACGTCCTGACTTTC.

The sample holds one count of this clone. The CDR3 reads CASSLGTSGRSTGELFF. CDR3 sequence (DNA): TGCGCCAGCAGCTTAGGGACTAGCGGGAGGAGCACCGGGGAGCTGTTTTTT. The J gene is TRBJ2-2, the V gene TRBV5-1, with 15 nucleotides matching TRBD2. Germline V CDR1 and CDR2: SGHRS, YFSETQ. This CDR3 has 17 residues. Trimming took 2 bases from V and 4 from J; bases not matched to a gene: 3.

The chain is built from TRBV7-9 and TRBJ2-7; no clear D. CDR1 is SEHNR, CDR2 FQNEAQ, per germline (reference sequence). The CDR3 has 14 residues. V was clipped by 1 base and J by 0 bases, with 7 bases between them. The CDR3 DNA reads TGTGCCAGCAGCTTAGAGCAGATCTCCTACGAGCAGTACTTC. Amino acid sequence: CASSLEQISYEQYF.

V is TRBV6-6 and J is TRBJ2-7; D tentatively reads TRBD1 or TRBD2 (5 bases each). The CDR3 totals 16 residues. Germline V gene data show CDR1 as MNHNY and CDR2 as SVGAGI (reference sequence). Trimming pared 4 bases from V and 0 bases from J, leaving 16 bases between. The CDR3 bases are TGTGCCAGCAGTTTACCCGGGACGCAGCACTCCTACGAGCAGTACTTC. Its protein is CASSLPGTQHSYEQYF.

This clone appeared once. V gene TRBV11-2 combines with J gene TRBJ1-3, with D possibly being TRBD1 (5 bases). The CDR3 extends over 12 amino acids. Germline V CDR1 and CDR2: SGHAT, FQNNGV. Trimming cost V 0 bases and J 9 bases, with 6 bases left between them. The CDR3 nucleotides read TGTGCCAGCAGCTTAGATAGGGGCACCATATATTTT. Translated, it gives CASSLDRGTIYF.

V and J are TRBV5-4 and TRBJ2-7, with D tentatively TRBD2 (5 bases). Trimming cost V 4 bases and J 5 bases, with 16 bases left between them. The CDR3 runs 14 residues. In germline, CDR1 is SGHNT, CDR2 YYREEE (reference sequence). The CDR3 protein is CASSPDGGSHEQYF. For the CDR3, the DNA is TGTGCCAGCAGCCCGGACGGAGGTAGCCACGAGCAGTACTTC.

V and J are TRBV5-8 and TRBJ1-2, with 11 bases identical to TRBD1. Germline CDR1 reads SGHTS; CDR2 reads YDEGEE. After removal of 0 bases from V and 6 bases from J, the junction contained 1 base not matched to a gene. The CDR3 spans 14 residues. The CDR3 loop reads CASSLVDRGHGYTF. The CDR3 DNA sequence: TGTGCCAGCAGCTTGGTGGACAGGGGGCATGGCTACACCTTC.

The chain combines TRBV7-2 with TRBJ2-7; the match to TRBD2 covers 8 bases. V shed 4 bases and J 3 bases; nucleotides not matched to a gene: 8. Germline lookup yields CDR1 SGHTA and CDR2 FQGNSA. The CDR3 is 15 amino acids. CDR3 sequence: CASSSSSGGLYEQYF. The CDR3 coding sequence is TGTGCCAGCAGCTCCTCCAGCGGGGGCCTCTACGAGCAGTACTTC.

This clone appeared a few times. The V gene is TRBV28, the J gene TRBJ1-4, with 10 bases lining up with TRBD1. V lost 7 bases, J lost 6 bases, and 5 bases stayed unmatched. The CDR3 is made up of 14 amino acids. CDR1 is MDHEN, CDR2 SYDVKM, per germline. Written as DNA, the CDR3 is TGTGCCAGCACCACCGGGACAGGGGATGAAAAACTGTTTTTT. This sequence encodes CASTTGTGDEKLFF.

This clone was counted a few times. The chain employs TRBV19 and TRBJ1-1; the match to TRBD1 covers 7 bases. Trimming took 6 bases from V and 0 from J; bases not matched to a gene: 7. Germline-derived CDR1 and CDR2 are LNHDA and SQIVND (reference sequence). The CDR3 spans 15 residues. The CDR3 DNA reads TGTGCCAGTAGACAGGGGCAGAATCTGAACACTGAAGCTTTCTTT. Translation gives CASRQGQNLNTEAFF.

This chain uses TRBV5-6 with TRBJ2-6; D may be TRBD2 (5 bases). Per germline, CDR1 SGHDT and CDR2 YYEEEE. Trimming took off 0 bases at V and 0 bases at J, with 7 bases between the two ends. There are 16 residues in the CDR3. CDR3 protein: CASSLAGNSGANVLTF. The DNA of the CDR3 is TGTGCCAGCAGCTTGGCCGGGAACTCTGGGGCCAACGTCCTGACTTTC.

V usage is TRBV2 and J usage is TRBJ1-5, with TRBD1 identical over 7 bases. Germline-derived CDR1 and CDR2 are SNHLY and FYNNEI. This CDR3 is 13 amino acids long. The J segment lost 5 bases and the V segment lost 6 bases, leaving 4 bases of the junction unmatched. CDR3 sequence (DNA): TGTGCCAGCAGCAACGACAGGGATCAGCCCCAGCATTTT. It specifies CASSNDRDQPQHF.

V and J are TRBV6-7 and TRBJ2-7; 10 positions agree with TRBD1. TRBV6-7 is annotated as an ORF whose role is uncertain. The CDR3 length is 16 residues. Trimming cost V 2 bases and J 5 bases; bases outside gene matches: 9. The CDR3 reads CASSYTSGTGVDEQYF. CDR3 DNA sequence: TGTGCCAGCAGTTACACCTCCGGGACAGGGGTCGACGAGCAGTACTTC.

The chain links TRBV7-2 to TRBJ1-1; 8 bases are shared with TRBD1. The CDR3 length is 12 residues. CDR1 is SGHTA and CDR2 is FQGNSA in the germline V gene. Trimming removed 3 bases from V and 8 bases from J; junction bases left unmatched: 2. The CDR3 protein is CASSFRTGEAFF. In DNA form, the CDR3 reads TGTGCCAGCAGCTTTCGGACAGGGGAAGCTTTCTTT.

The chain has TRBV29-1 and TRBJ2-3, with D unresolved. This CDR3 contains 11 residues. Germline V gene lookup returns CDR1 SQVTM and CDR2 ANQGSEA. Trimming took off 4 bases at V and 10 bases at J, with 12 bases between the two ends. CDR3 in DNA: TGCAGCGTTGCTTTCAGCCATGCGCAGTATTTT. This sequence encodes CSVAFSHAQYF.

The rearrangement uses TRBV7-9 and TRBJ2-7; D call uncertain. The CDR3 loop spans 14 amino acids. From germline, CDR1 is SEHNR and CDR2 FQNEAQ (reference sequence). V was clipped by 5 bases and J by 1 base, with 12 bases between them. This CDR3 reads CASSGFTASYEQYF. In DNA, the CDR3 is TGTGCCAGCAGCGGGTTTACCGCTTCCTACGAGCAGTACTTC.

The V call is TRBV5-8, the J call TRBJ1-2; possible D gene TRBD1, 5 bases. Germline lookup yields CDR1 SGHTS and CDR2 YDEGEE. The CDR3 sequence is 15 residues long. The ends were cut back, 4 bases at V and 0 bases at J, with 13 bases in the middle. CDR3 protein: CASSRAARANYGYTF. The CDR3 DNA reads TGTGCCAGCAGCCGGGCGGCCAGGGCTAACTATGGCTACACCTTC.

The chain couples TRBV4-2 to TRBJ2-7; 8 bases map to TRBD2. Germline CDR1 LGHNA, CDR2 YNFKEQ. J lost 1 base, V lost 5 bases, and 10 bases had no gene match. This CDR3 contains 16 residues. CDR3 DNA sequence: TGTGCCAGCAGCAGGGATCCGTCTAGCGGGTCCTACGAGCAGTACTTC. Protein sequence: CASSRDPSSGSYEQYF.

The chain is built from TRBV6-6 and TRBJ2-5; D might be TRBD1 (5 bases). Germline CDR1 reads MNHNY; CDR2 reads SVGAGI (reference sequence). Trimming took 7 bases from V and 7 from J, leaving 16 bases between them. The CDR3 has 13 amino acids. The chain's CDR3 is CASKPRQIGTQYF. The CDR3 nucleotides read TGTGCCAGCAAACCCCGACAGATCGGGACCCAGTACTTC.

This clone showed up just once. The genes are TRBV6-6 and TRBJ1-1, with 9 bases lining up with TRBD1. Germline CDR1 is MNHNY and CDR2 is SVGAGI (reference sequence). The CDR3 totals 14 residues. J lost 4 bases, V lost 8 bases, and 8 bases had no gene match. The CDR3 bases are TGTGCCAGCGCCCGGGACAGGGACTTCACTGAAGCTTTCTTT. Protein product: CASARDRDFTEAFF.

The chain uses TRBV2 and TRBJ2-7; perhaps TRBD2 as D (5 bases). The CDR3 is made up of 14 amino acids. V lost 2 bases and J 6 bases, leaving 14 bases between the germline ends. Germline CDR1 is SNHLY and CDR2 is FYNNEI. CDR3 region: CASSELLGRGEQYF. Here the CDR3 DNA reads TGTGCCAGCAGTGAATTGTTGGGCCGGGGCGAGCAGTACTTC.

The chain is built from TRBV29-1 and TRBJ2-7; 10 nucleotides match TRBD2. The CDR3 runs to 14 residues. Germline CDR1 and CDR2: SQVTM and ANQGSEA. With V trimmed by 8 bases and J by 1 base, 8 bases remained unmatched. This CDR3 is CSTGGAGGSYEQYF. The CDR3 DNA follows: TGCAGCACGGGGGGAGCGGGAGGGTCCTACGAGCAGTACTTC.

The chain combines TRBV7-2 with TRBJ1-1; a possible D gene is TRBD1 (5 bases). The CDR3 has 16 amino acids. Trimming removed 0 bases from V and 4 bases from J, with 15 bases in between. Germline loops: CDR1 SGHTA, CDR2 FQGNSA. Written as DNA, the CDR3 is TGTGCCAGCAGCTTAGCGGGGAGGGGTGGTAGCACTGAAGCTTTCTTT. Translation: CASSLAGRGGSTEAFF. The full variable domain, completed using reference TRBV7-2 and TRBJ1-1, is GAGVSQSPSNKVTEKGKDVELRCDPISGHTALYWYRQSLGQGLEFLIYFQGNSAPDKSGLPSDRFSAERTGGSVSTLTIQRTQQEDSAVYLCASSLAGRGGSTEAFFGQGTRLTVV.

CDR3 sequence: CASSQGQRYGYTF. Here the CDR3 DNA reads TGTGCCAGCAGCCAGGGACAACGATATGGCTACACCTTC. V gene TRBV5-4 combines with J gene TRBJ1-2; maybe TRBD1 (6 bases). CDR1 is SGHNT and CDR2 is YYREEE in the germline V gene (reference sequence). This CDR3 spans 13 amino acids. The germline V and J ends were trimmed by 4 bases and 5 bases, with 12 bases remaining between them.

This clone qualifies as medium-sized. The chain links TRBV7-3 to TRBJ1-2; 7 bases match TRBD1. J gave up 7 bases and V 1 base, and 9 bases lay outside the gene matches. The CDR3 runs 15 residues. Germline values: CDR1 SGHTA, CDR2 FQGTGA. For the CDR3, the DNA is TGTGCCAGCAGCTTAATGGACAGGACCCTTTTTGGCTACACCTTC. Protein: CASSLMDRTLFGYTF.

CDR3 sequence reads: CASSEGLARETQYF. The CDR3 DNA sequence: TGCGCCAGCAGTGAGGGACTAGCGAGGGAGACCCAGTACTTC. The V gene is TRBV10-2, the J gene TRBJ2-5; the match to TRBD2 covers 9 bases. The CDR3 spans 14 residues. Germline CDR1 is WSHSY and CDR2 is SAAADI. V lost 2 bases to trimming and J lost 5 bases; unmatched junction nucleotides: 3.

The chain recombines TRBV10-2 with TRBJ2-7; TRBD1 matches 7 bases. The CDR3 covers 14 residues. The junction had 11 bases not matched to a gene; V was cut back by 6 bases and J by 6 bases. Germline V gives CDR1 WSHSY, CDR2 SAAADI. The CDR3 loop reads CASRSQGTLPEQYF. CDR3 bases: TGCGCCAGCAGGTCACAGGGGACCCTTCCCGAGCAGTACTTC.

DNA of the CDR3: TGTGCCAGCAGCCTTAGGGGGAACCCCCCCGGTGGGACGCAGTATTTT. As protein: CASSLRGNPPGGTQYF. The chain combines TRBV5-4 with TRBJ2-3, with D maybe TRBD1 (6 bases). The V gene's germline CDR1 is SGHNT and CDR2 YYREEE (reference sequence). V was clipped by 4 bases and J by 9 bases, with 24 bases between them. The CDR3 runs 16 residues.

The V and J genes are TRBV19 and TRBJ1-5; perhaps TRBD1 as D (6 bases). Trimming removed 8 bases from V and 6 bases from J, with 17 bases in between. CDR1 and CDR2 from the germline V gene are LNHDA and SQIVND (reference sequence). The CDR3 contains 14 residues. CDR3 residues: CASGTGWGGQPQHF. CDR3 nucleotide sequence: TGTGCCAGTGGTACAGGGTGGGGCGGTCAGCCCCAGCATTTT.